This entry describes one TCR beta chain. At one of its ends the junction is not consistent with the germline gene, which may arise from a read error. This sample is part of a study of tumor-infiltrating lymphocytes in primary liver carcinoma. It was unsorted whole blood that yielded blood RNA, and germline DNA was also extracted. TCR beta cDNA came from about 0.45 ug total RNA, primed with a constant-region primer. Construction of TCR beta libraries relied on three successive nested multiplex PCR rounds employing slightly modified ARM-PCR. A C-beta reverse primer and TRBV1-TRBV30 forward primers served in each of the first two PCR rounds, at 9 to 11 cycles apiece. MiXCR, run by TCRdb on the multiplex PCR reads, gives a single entry per CDR3 protein. The sample includes 300,000 to 400,000 distinct CDR3 sequences, approximately 64% of them seen just once. The CDR3 consists of 17 residues. The germline gives CDR1 LGHNA, CDR2 YSLEER.

The chain recombines TRBV4-3 with TRBJ2-7; tentative D call: TRBD1 (6 bases). What was sequenced was peripheral blood. The clonotype comes from a middle-aged man with primary liver carcinoma and hepatitis B virus infection. In nucleotides, the CDR3 is TGCGCCAGCAACCAAGGTAATTCAGGGACGACAGGATACGAGCAGTACTTC. This translates into CASNQGNSGTTGYEQYF.